This TCR beta chain was recorded in a study of blood T cells in healthy people across ages. Study-level points and caveats: More naive CD4+ cells and higher diversity were found in long-lived than in aged donors. The fall in TCR beta diversity per million T cells was roughly linear with age.

Together with a sample-barcoded 5' primer, a J-beta primer mix was included in a second PCR lasting roughly 6 to 12 cycles. Every molecule of cDNA carried a tag from a template-switch adaptor with 12 random nucleotides. TCRdb ran MiXCR on the 5' RACE reads and lists one entry per CDR3 protein. The table includes 1 million to 1.2 million distinct CDR3 sequences, under 40% detected once. Trimming shortened V by 5 bases and J by 4 bases, and 13 bases separated the two germline ends. The CDR3 contains 14 residues. Germline V gene lookup returns CDR1 SGHTA and CDR2 FQGNSA. Researchers collected around 11 milliliters of peripheral blood from every single donor. This clonotype turned up a few times. Antigen specificity is unknown.

The chain uses TRBV7-2 and TRBJ2-3; D unresolved. The sample comprised blood. The source of this sequence is a man in his late teens or twenties in good health. CDR3 bases: TGTGCCAGCAGCCCCCCGCGTAGCCCAGATACGCAGTATTTT. It is translated as CASSPPRSPDTQYF.